The rows below give T cell receptor beta chains drawn from one sample of a study of blood T cells in healthy people across ages. TCRdb passed the 5' RACE reads through MiXCR, listing each CDR3 protein once. This table has about 780,000 distinct CDR3 sequences, about 46% appearing once. Sequenced: blood. The receptors originated from an elderly man in good health. Each CDR3 is given with its conserved first and last residue. The D gene is left open where the match is weak. The listing skips clone size in some rows; elsewhere it reads once, few, many or a size class.

v_gene	abundance	d_gene	j_gene	CDR3nt	CDR3aa
TRBV7-2	many	TRBD1	TRBJ2-5	TGTGCCAGCAGCTACCGGACAGGGGAAACCCAGTACTTC	CASSYRTGETQYF
TRBV9	few	-	TRBJ2-3	TGTGCCAGCAGCGTCCGTAGTTCGTTCACAGATACGCAGTATTTT	CASSVRSSFTDTQYF
TRBV5-1	-	-	TRBJ2-7	TGCGCCAGCAGCTTGAAAGTTCCGTCCTACGAGCAGTACTTC	CASSLKVPSYEQYF
TRBV5-1	many	TRBD2	TRBJ2-1	TGCGCCAGCAGTAAGGCGAGCGGGAGATCCAATGAGCAGTTCTTC	CASSKASGRSNEQFF
TRBV29-1	many	TRBD1	TRBJ2-5	TGCAGCGGAGACAGGGGGCTTCAAGAGACCCAGTACTTC	CSGDRGLQETQYF
TRBV20-1	few	TRBD2	TRBJ2-1	TGCAGTAAGGAGCGGGAGGGGTATGAGCAGTTCTTC	CSKEREGYEQFF
TRBV29-1	-	TRBD1	TRBJ2-7	TGCAGCGTTGCCTCCCCGGGACAGGGGGCCCCTAACTACGAGCAGTACTTC	CSVASPGQGAPNYEQYF
TRBV28	-	-	TRBJ2-7	TGTGCCAGCAGCCACTCCCCCGGGGCGCCCTACGAGCAGTACTTC	CASSHSPGAPYEQYF
TRBV5-1	few	-	TRBJ2-7	TGCGCCAGCAGCCGAGGGGGGCAGCCTAAAACCTACAATGAGCAGTACTTC	CASSRGGQPKTYNEQYF
TRBV7-2	few	-	TRBJ2-5	TGTGCCAGCAGCCCAACAGGGGCCGGGACTACCCAAGAGACCCAGTACTTC	CASSPTGAGTTQETQYF
TRBV3-1	-	TRBD2	TRBJ2-3	TGTGCCAGCAGCCAAGACCCCGCGACTAGCGGGAGCTCAGATACGCAGTATTTT	CASSQDPATSGSSDTQYF
TRBV10-3	few	TRBD1	TRBJ2-1	TGTGCCTTCAGTGAGTCGGTGACAGGGGTCAATGAGCAGTTCTTC	CAFSESVTGVNEQFF
TRBV7-8	-	-	TRBJ1-2	TGTGCCAGCAGCTTGTCCATTATCTATGGCTACACCTTC	CASSLSIIYGYTF
TRBV24-1	few	TRBD2	TRBJ2-5	TGTGCCACCAGTGATCCTCTAGCGGGAGGCGAAGAGACCCAGTACTTC	CATSDPLAGGEETQYF
TRBV18	-	TRBD2	TRBJ2-1	TGTGCCAGCTCACCACCGGGACTAGCGGGAGTCGGTGAGCAGTTCTTC	CASSPPGLAGVGEQFF
TRBV12-3/TRBV12-4	many	-	TRBJ2-4	TGTGCCAGCAGTTTAGTCGACGTTCGGTACTTC	CASSLVDVRYF
TRBV6-6	-	TRBD2	TRBJ2-1	TGTGCCAGCAGACGAGCGGGAGGGGGCAATGAGCAGTTCTTC	CASRRAGGGNEQFF
TRBV4-1	-	-	TRBJ1-1	TGCGCCAGCAGCCAAGATGAGGGGTTGAGTGAAGCTTTCTTT	CASSQDEGLSEAFF
TRBV7-9	-	-	TRBJ2-3	TGTGCCAGCAGCTCCCTAACGCCAGATACGCAGTATTTT	CASSSLTPDTQYF
TRBV30	-	-	TRBJ1-2	TGCGCCGGGATATCTGGAAGTAGCTACACCTTC	CAGISGSSYTF
TRBV7-2	few	-	TRBJ2-7	TGTGCCAGCAGCTCAACCGGGATCACCTACGAGCAGTACTTC	CASSSTGITYEQYF
TRBV5-1	-	TRBD2	TRBJ2-1	TGCGCCAGCAGCTCTGGGCGACTAGCGGGAGGCTCTGAGCAGTTCTTC	CASSSGRLAGGSEQFF
TRBV9	-	-	TRBJ2-1	TGTGCCAGCGCCAGAACGTGGGAGAGCTACAGTGAGCAGTTCTTC	CASARTWESYSEQFF
TRBV12-3/TRBV12-4	many	-	TRBJ2-1	TGTGCCAGCAGTCAACAGGGATACAATGAGCAGTTCTTC	CASSQQGYNEQFF
TRBV10-3	once	TRBD1	TRBJ2-7	TGTGCCATCGGTGAAAGACAGGGGGTCTCCTACGAGCAGTACTTC	CAIGERQGVSYEQYF
TRBV5-1	-	-	TRBJ1-1	TGCGCCAGCAGCTTGGCCGTCAGAGCTAGGCTGAACACTGAAGCTTTCTTT	CASSLAVRARLNTEAFF
TRBV4-2	once	-	TRBJ1-5	TGTGCCAGCAGCCCCGGGGGGGATTTGGGGCAGCCCCAGCATTTT	CASSPGGDLGQPQHF
TRBV5-1	-	TRBD1	TRBJ2-7	TGCGCCAGCACCCCCCTGACAGGGCTCCAAGAGACCCGGTACTTC	CASTPLTGLQETRYF
TRBV2	-	TRBD2	TRBJ2-3	TGTGCCAGCAGTGATGGCCGGGGGGGCACGCAGTATTTT	CASSDGRGGTQYF
TRBV18	-	-	TRBJ2-1	TGTGCCAGCTCACCTATCCACAGCTCCTACAATGAGCAGTTCTTC	CASSPIHSSYNEQFF
TRBV7-2	-	TRBD2	TRBJ2-5	TGTGCCAACAGCAAGGGACTAGCCGGAGAGACCCAGTACTTC	CANSKGLAGETQYF
TRBV7-2	-	TRBD1	TRBJ2-4	TGTGCCAGCAGCCTACAGGGGTGGGGCAAAAACATTCAGTACTTC	CASSLQGWGKNIQYF
TRBV5-5	-	-	TRBJ2-5	TGTGCCAGCAGTTTTCGGGTTGAAGAGACCCAGTACTTC	CASSFRVEETQYF
TRBV29-1	-	-	TRBJ2-5	TGCAGCTCAATAGGGCAGGGGGGCCCACAAGAGACCCAGTACTTC	CSSIGQGGPQETQYF
TRBV5-6	-	-	TRBJ1-2	TGTGCCAGCAGCTTGATCACCGGGAACAGGAACTATGGCTACACCTTC	CASSLITGNRNYGYTF
TRBV20-1	-	TRBD2	TRBJ2-7	TGCAGTGCGCAACTCGTAGGGACTAGCGGGGACGAGCAGTACTTC	CSAQLVGTSGDEQYF
TRBV6-1	few	TRBD2	TRBJ2-3	TGTGCCAGCAAAGGCGGGAGGAGGGTGAGACTTACAGATACGCAGTATTTT	CASKGGRRVRLTDTQYF
TRBV5-1	-	-	TRBJ2-5	TGCGCCAGCAGCTCGCCTACCCTCCGGGACGGACAAGAGACCCAGTACTTC	CASSSPTLRDGQETQYF
TRBV12-3/TRBV12-4	-	TRBD2	TRBJ2-1	TGTGCCAGCAGTTGGGAGACTAGCGGGACTACTGAGCAGTTCTTC	CASSWETSGTTEQFF
TRBV12-3/TRBV12-4	-	TRBD2	TRBJ2-1	TGTGCCAGCAATACCGGGACTAGAAACAATGAGCAGTTCTTC	CASNTGTRNNEQFF
TRBV7-9	-	TRBD2	TRBJ2-1	TGTGCCAGCACCAATGGGGGGGGTGGCCCCTACAATGAGCAGTTCTTC	CASTNGGGGPYNEQFF
TRBV20-1	-	-	TRBJ2-1	TGCAGTGCTGGCCCAGGTTGGGGGGGCCGGGATGAGCAGTTCTTC	CSAGPGWGGRDEQFF
TRBV6-2/TRBV6-3	once	-	TRBJ2-7	TGTGCCAGCACTCGCTCCGGGACCGCACGTTACGAGCAGTACTTC	CASTRSGTARYEQYF
TRBV6-5	-	-	TRBJ2-1	TGTGCCAGCAGTTATGTAGCAGGAGTCGGCAATGAGCAGTTCTTC	CASSYVAGVGNEQFF
TRBV4-3	-	-	TRBJ1-2	TGCGCCAGCAGCCGGGAGGAACTTAACTATGGCTACACCTTC	CASSREELNYGYTF
TRBV6-5	few	-	TRBJ2-7	TGTGCCAGCAGTTACTCACCCGGGTCCTCCTACGAGCAGTACTTC	CASSYSPGSSYEQYF
TRBV27	few	-	TRBJ2-7	TGTGCCAGCAGTTTGGGTTCGCCCGGGACAAAATCCTACGAGCAGTACTTC	CASSLGSPGTKSYEQYF
TRBV20-1	few	-	TRBJ1-5	TGCAGTGTTACGCTAGGGGGGAGGAATCAGCCCCAGCATTTT	CSVTLGGRNQPQHF
TRBV9	-	TRBD2	TRBJ2-3	TGTGCCAGCAGCTCCCCGTTAGCGGGAGTGTCAGATACGCAGTATTTT	CASSSPLAGVSDTQYF
TRBV7-3	few	-	TRBJ2-2	TGTGCCAGCAGCTTAAACGGGCGGTCGAACACCGGGGAGCTGTTTTTT	CASSLNGRSNTGELFF
TRBV28	-	-	TRBJ2-1	TGTGCCAGCAGTGTAGCCAGGTACAATGAGCAGTTCTTC	CASSVARYNEQFF
TRBV5-1	-	-	TRBJ1-2	TGCGCCAGCAGCGGGGGGGGCAGAAACTATGGCTACACCTTC	CASSGGGRNYGYTF
TRBV5-1	many	TRBD1	TRBJ2-7	TGCGCCAGCAGCTTGGCATTCGGACAGGGAGGCGAGCAGTACTTC	CASSLAFGQGGEQYF
TRBV6-6	-	-	TRBJ2-6	TGTGCCAGCAGTAACGTAGGCGCGGAGTCTGGGGCCAACGTCCTGACTTTC	CASSNVGAESGANVLTF